Reported below is one T cell receptor beta chain. This entry is derived from a study of beta chain features in type 1 diabetes. The whole isolated RNA underwent reverse transcription, so sequencing captured expressed TCRB transcripts. Assay: immunoSEQ multiplex PCR; the TCRdb copy retains only in-frame clones and omits some. The sample has about 360,000 clones, about 12% seen once. Per germline, CDR1 SGHTA and CDR2 FQGTGA. The V end lost 0 bases, the J end lost 4 bases, and 7 bases lay between the germline ends. The CDR3 spans 13 residues. The sample consisted of naive CD4+ T cells from blood. This receptor was obtained from a young man in good health. The gene calls are TRBV7-3 and TRBJ2-7, with D uncertain. The CDR3 is CASSLTSGYEQYF. The CDR3 DNA sequence: TGTGCCAGCAGCTTAACCTCCGGGTACGAGCAGTACTTC.